This TCR beta chain was sequenced during a study of blood T cell repertoires in COVID-19. Study background: Donors in Cohort 3 counted as recovered after two negative PCRs, clearance, or symptom resolution. Italy, Spain and the United States were the sources of the convalescent and acute COVID-19 samples.

Original processing notes: Reference gene primers were amplified, and this amplification served to estimate nucleated cell counts. Repertoires were generated with immunoSEQ multiplex PCR, while TCRdb's copy carries only in-frame clones and drops some. That table supplies the V and J calls and clone size; D and trimming were determined from the DNA. The sample has around 360,000 clones, 87% seen once. The V end lost 5 bases, the J end lost 4 bases, and 11 bases lay between the germline ends. This CDR3 spans 14 amino acids. The germline V gene encodes CDR1 MNHEY and CDR2 SMNVEV (reference sequence). Self-reported history from a screening survey and questionnaire set each donor's cohort.

The sequence came from a man aged 40-49 years in a cohort exposed to, infected with or recovered from COVID-19 (not recorded which). Sequenced: PBMCs or T cells enriched from blood (not recorded which). This chain connects TRBV27 to TRBJ1-4; weak D call: TRBD1 (6 bases). CDR3 sequence: CASSPRGDNEKLFF. The CDR3 DNA reads TGTGCCAGCAGTCCCAGGGGAGATAATGAAAAACTGTTTTTT.